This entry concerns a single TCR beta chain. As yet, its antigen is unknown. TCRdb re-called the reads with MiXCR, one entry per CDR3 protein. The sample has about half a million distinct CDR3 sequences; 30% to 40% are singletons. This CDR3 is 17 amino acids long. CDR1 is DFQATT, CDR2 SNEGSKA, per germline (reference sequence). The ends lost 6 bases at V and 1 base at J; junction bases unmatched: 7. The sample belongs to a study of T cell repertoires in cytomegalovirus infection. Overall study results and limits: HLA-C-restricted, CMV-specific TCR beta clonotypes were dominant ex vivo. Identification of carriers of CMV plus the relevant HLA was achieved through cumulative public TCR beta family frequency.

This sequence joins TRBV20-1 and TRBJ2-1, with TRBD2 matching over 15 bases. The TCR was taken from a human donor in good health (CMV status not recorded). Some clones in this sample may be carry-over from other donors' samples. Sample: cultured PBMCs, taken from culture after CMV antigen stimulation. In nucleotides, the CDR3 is TGCAGTGCAACGGGACTAGCGGGAGGACGTTCCTACAATGAGCAGTTCTTC. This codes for CSATGLAGGRSYNEQFF.